This T cell receptor beta chain was sequenced during a study of identical twins. Study outcomes and limitations: Out-of-frame alpha sequences common to twins exhibited an excess of low generation probability.

CDR1 SQVTM and CDR2 ANQGSEA come from the germline V gene. The CDR3 runs 16 residues. V lost 0 bases, J lost 2 bases, and 11 bases lay in between. Template switching, a step in the protocol, added a universal primer site, and cDNA carried unique molecular identifiers. TCRdb recomputed calls from the 5' RACE reads with MiXCR, one row per CDR3 protein. There are 470,000 or so distinct CDR3 sequences in the sample; about 24% occur only once, and 2.9% lies in the top ten. Details on this clonotype: Its antigen is undetermined.

The sample was also linked to a second study, of T cells expressing NK-cell markers. That paper notes: Sequencing of TCR beta repertoires drew on sorted CD3+CD56+NKG2C+, CD3+CD56+NKG2C- and CD3+CD56-NKG2C+ T cells. In the group of eight sequenced donors, seven were HCMV-seropositive and one was seronegative.

The clonotype was recovered from a woman younger than 35 in good health. Specimen: CD4+ T cells sorted from blood. The chain links TRBV29-1 to TRBJ2-6; D is uncertain. CDR3 nucleotide sequence: TGCAGCGTTGAAGATGAAGCCCTAACTGGGGCCAACGTCCTGACTTTC. The encoded protein is CSVEDEALTGANVLTF. Looking up the rest from reference TRBV29-1 and TRBJ2-6 gives the full variable domain: SAVISQKPSRDICQRGTSLTIQCQVDSQVTMMFWYRQQPGQSLTLIATANQGSEATYESGFVIDKFPISRPNLTFSTLTVSNMSPEDSSIYLCSVEDEALTGANVLTFGAGSRLTVL.